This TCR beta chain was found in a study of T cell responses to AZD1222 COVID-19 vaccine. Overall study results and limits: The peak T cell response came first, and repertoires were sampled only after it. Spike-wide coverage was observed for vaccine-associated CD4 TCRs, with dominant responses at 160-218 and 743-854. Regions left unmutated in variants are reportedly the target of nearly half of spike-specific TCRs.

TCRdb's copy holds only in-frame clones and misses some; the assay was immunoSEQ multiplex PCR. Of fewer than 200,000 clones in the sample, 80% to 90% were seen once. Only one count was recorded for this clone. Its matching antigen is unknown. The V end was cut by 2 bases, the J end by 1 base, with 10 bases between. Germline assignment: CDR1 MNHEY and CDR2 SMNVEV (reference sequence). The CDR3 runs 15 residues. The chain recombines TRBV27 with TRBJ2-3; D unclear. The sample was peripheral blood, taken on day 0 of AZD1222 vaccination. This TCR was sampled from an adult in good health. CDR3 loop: CASSLSFVGTDTQYF. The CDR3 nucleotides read TGTGCCAGCAGTTTAAGTTTTGTGGGCACAGATACGCAGTATTTT.